These 28 T cell receptor beta chains came from one sample sequenced in a study of T cell changes during pregnancy in multiple sclerosis (dated by TCRdb to the late 2010s). The library relied on the immunoSEQ multiplex PCR assay. The table comes from immuneACCESS by way of TCRdb, which keeps in-frame sequences with V and J called. Part of the clones is missing from these tables; in studies checked, under half for an unresolved V gene and the rest for unknown reasons. The sample data list tens of thousands of clones, and approximately 85% of these were observed just once. The top ten hold under 2% of the sample. Sequenced here: peripheral blood, sampled in the first trimester of pregnancy. These receptors came from a female donor with multiple sclerosis, enrolled in a pregnancy study.

This rearrangement joins TRBV7-8 to TRBJ1-4; D may be TRBD1 (6 bases). Germline assignment: CDR1 SGHVS and CDR2 FQNEAQ. This CDR3 is built from 16 residues. Trimming pared 5 bases from V and 3 bases from J, leaving 16 bases between. The CDR3 DNA sequence: TGTGCCAGCAGCGTTAAAGGGGGAAGGGCTAATGAAAAACTGTTTTTT. It specifies CASSVKGGRANEKLFF.

V usage is TRBV5-1 and J usage is TRBJ2-3; TRBD1 might be the D (5 bases). The CDR3 sequence is 11 residues long. V lost 6 bases, J lost 9 bases, and 11 bases lay in between. Germline lookup yields CDR1 SGHRS and CDR2 YFSETQ. The CDR3 reads CASTDMGTQYF. For the CDR3, the DNA is TGCGCCAGCACGGACATGGGGACGCAGTATTTT. Using reference TRBV5-1 and TRBJ2-3 for the parts outside the CDR3, the full variable domain is KAGVTQTPRYLIKTRGQQVTLSCSPISGHRSVSWYQQTPGQGLQFLFEYFSETQRNKGNFPGRFSGRQFSNSRSEMNVSTLELGDSALYLCASTDMGTQYFGPGTRLTVL.

This sequence joins TRBV6-5 and TRBJ2-7, with 8 bases fitting TRBD2. Germline V CDR1 and CDR2: MNHEY, SVGAGI. V gave up 6 bases and J gave up 3 bases; unmatched junction bases: 10. The CDR3 is made up of 15 amino acids. CDR3 residues: CASSREGRGVYEQYF. DNA for the CDR3: TGTGCCAGCAGCCGGGAGGGCCGGGGCGTCTACGAGCAGTACTTC.

The chain links TRBV2 to TRBJ2-3; TRBD1 matches at 7 bases. J was trimmed by 4 bases and V by 7 bases; bases with no gene match: 8. The CDR3 has 14 amino acids. Germline loops: CDR1 SNHLY, CDR2 FYNNEI. The CDR3 here is CASKGAAGADTQYF. DNA for the CDR3: TGTGCCAGCAAGGGGGCGGCAGGGGCAGATACGCAGTATTTT. The complete variable domain, with remaining parts taken from reference TRBV2 and TRBJ2-3, reads EPEVTQTPSHQVTQMGQEVILRCVPISNHLYFYWYRQILGQKVEFLVSFYNNEISEKSEIFDDQFSVERPDGSNFTLKIRSTKLEDSAMYFCASKGAAGADTQYFGPGTRLTVL.

The chain recombines TRBV4-1 with TRBJ2-7; 13 bases match TRBD2. Unmatched junction bases numbered 3, after V lost 3 bases and J lost 4 bases. There are 15 residues in the CDR3. Germline CDR1 reads MGHRA; CDR2 reads YSYEKL. CDR3 sequence reads: CASSHRTSGSYEQYF. Here the CDR3 DNA reads TGCGCCAGCAGCCACCGGACTAGCGGGAGTTACGAGCAGTACTTC.

This sequence joins TRBV29-1 and TRBJ2-5; 7 nucleotides match TRBD2. V shed 3 bases, J shed 3 bases, and the junction held 7 bases outside the gene matches. The germline V gene encodes CDR1 SQVTM and CDR2 ANQGSEA. The CDR3 totals 14 residues. The CDR3 DNA follows: TGCAGCGTTGATTGGGGGGGGTTTAAAGAGACCCAGTACTTC. This codes for CSVDWGGFKETQYF. Together with reference TRBV29-1 and TRBJ2-5, the CDR3 gives the full variable domain: SAVISQKPSRDICQRGTSLTIQCQVDSQVTMMFWYRQQPGQSLTLIATANQGSEATYESGFVIDKFPISRPNLTFSTLTVSNMSPEDSSIYLCSVDWGGFKETQYFGPGTRLLVL.

This chain uses TRBV28 with TRBJ1-5; perhaps TRBD1 as D (5 bases). CDR3 length equals 16 residues. Trimming cost V 3 bases and J 5 bases, with 17 bases left between them. Germline V gene data show CDR1 as MDHEN and CDR2 as SYDVKM. The CDR3 nucleotides are TGTGCCAGCAGTTTTTGGGGCCTGGAGGGGTATCAGCCCCAGCATTTT. It encodes CASSFWGLEGYQPQHF.

In this sample, this clone turned up a few times. This chain links TRBV10-3 with TRBJ2-5; 12 bases are shared with TRBD2. The V gene's germline CDR1 is ENHRY and CDR2 SYGVKD. Trimming removed 3 bases from V and 5 bases from J; junction bases left unmatched: 10. The CDR3 extends over 17 amino acids. The CDR3: CAISDSRLAGEGETQYF. The DNA of the CDR3 is TGTGCCATCAGTGATTCAAGACTAGCGGGAGAGGGCGAGACCCAGTACTTC.

This chain joins TRBV6-5 and TRBJ1-2; 10 bases are shared with TRBD1. From germline, CDR1 is MNHEY and CDR2 SVGAGI. The ends lost 5 bases at V and 6 bases at J; junction bases unmatched: 6. The CDR3 runs to 14 residues. CDR3 amino acids: CASSPGTGVHGYTF. CDR3 in DNA: TGTGCCAGCAGTCCCGGGACAGGGGTGCATGGCTACACCTTC.

CDR3 sequence reads: CASSWTGKSGEKLFF. CDR3 DNA: TGTGCCAGCAGTTGGACAGGGAAGTCAGGTGAAAAACTGTTTTTT. This chain joins TRBV6-6 and TRBJ1-4, with 8 nucleotides matching TRBD1. J was trimmed by 7 bases and V by 4 bases; bases with no gene match: 8. Germline V lookup: CDR1 MNHNY, CDR2 SVGAGI (reference sequence). The CDR3 has 15 amino acids.

V and J are TRBV7-2 and TRBJ2-7; no definite D call. This CDR3 is 11 amino acids long. Trimming took off 5 bases at V and 4 bases at J, with 6 bases between the two ends. Germline V gene lookup returns CDR1 SGHTA and CDR2 FQGNSA. CDR3 protein: CASSAEYEQYF. CDR3 coding DNA: TGTGCCAGCAGCGCAGAATACGAGCAGTACTTC.

Remarks on this clone: This sample also contains other DNA sequences that code for the same CDR3. The V and J genes are TRBV28 and TRBJ2-4; 8 nucleotides agree with TRBD2. Per germline, CDR1 MDHEN and CDR2 SYDVKM. This CDR3 comprises 16 residues. With V trimmed by 5 bases and J by 0 bases, 6 bases remained unmatched. This chain's CDR3 is CASSPPGGLAKNIQYF. Written as DNA, the CDR3 is TGTGCCAGCAGTCCTCCGGGGGGGCTAGCCAAAAACATTCAGTACTTC.

This chain links TRBV2 with TRBJ1-5; weak D call: TRBD1 (5 bases). The V and J ends lost 4 bases and 7 bases respectively, with 14 bases between them. Germline lookup yields CDR1 SNHLY and CDR2 FYNNEI. CDR3 length: 14 residues. CDR3 sequence reads: CASSADTVGQPQHF. The DNA of the CDR3 is TGTGCCAGCAGTGCGGACACTGTGGGCCAGCCCCAGCATTTT.

The chain links TRBV19 to TRBJ2-1, with 10 bases aligning to TRBD2. In germline, CDR1 is LNHDA, CDR2 SQIVND (reference sequence). The length of the CDR3 is 17 residues. Trimming at V came to 3 bases and at J to 3 bases, leaving 8 bases not matched to a gene. Here the CDR3 DNA reads TGTGCCAGTAGTATGAGCAAGGGACTAGCGTTCTACAATGAGCAGTTCTTC. This encodes CASSMSKGLAFYNEQFF.

The chain couples TRBV7-2 to TRBJ1-2; tentatively, D is TRBD1 (6 bases). This CDR3 spans 14 amino acids. The germline V and J ends were trimmed by 5 bases and 5 bases, with 15 bases remaining between them. The germline gives CDR1 SGHTA, CDR2 FQGNSA. The CDR3 DNA is TGTGCCAGCAGCCACAGGGCACTTCCGTATGGCTACACCTTC. Translating it yields CASSHRALPYGYTF. Based on the CDR3 plus reference TRBV7-2 and TRBJ1-2, the full variable domain is GAGVSQSPSNKVTEKGKDVELRCDPISGHTALYWYRQSLGQGLEFLIYFQGNSAPDKSGLPSDRFSAERTGGSVSTLTIQRTQQEDSAVYLCASSHRALPYGYTFGSGTRLTVV.

This sequence joins TRBV9 and TRBJ2-2; 13 bases agree with TRBD2. The V gene's germline CDR1 is SGDLS and CDR2 YYNGEE. The CDR3 contains 16 residues. V lost 6 bases and J lost 1; bases outside the gene matches: 3. CDR3: CASTGLAGVNTGELFF. The CDR3 DNA reads as TGTGCCAGCACAGGACTAGCGGGAGTGAACACCGGGGAGCTGTTTTTT.

The chain combines TRBV30 with TRBJ1-6; D uncertain. CDR3 length: 15 residues. V dropped 3 bases and J dropped 9 bases, with 18 bases sitting between them. Germline V gene data show CDR1 as GTSNPN and CDR2 as SVGIG (reference sequence). CDR3 residues: CAWRGGITGGSPLHF. The CDR3 coding sequence is TGTGCCTGGAGGGGAGGCATCACGGGAGGTTCACCCCTCCACTTT. The full variable domain, completed using reference TRBV30 and TRBJ1-6, is SQTIHQWPATLVQPVGSPLSLECTVEGTSNPNLYWYRQAAGRGLQLLFYSVGIGQISSEVPQNLSASRPQDRQFILSSKKLLLSDSGFYLCAWRGGITGGSPLHFGNGTRLTVT.

V usage is TRBV5-6 and J usage is TRBJ2-7, with 7 positions matching TRBD2. The CDR3 contains 15 residues. Germline-derived CDR1 and CDR2 are SGHDT and YYEEEE. V gave up 4 bases and J gave up 3 bases; unmatched junction bases: 10. The CDR3 reads CASSPFAGVYYEQYF. CDR3 sequence (DNA): TGTGCCAGCAGCCCCTTTGCGGGGGTATACTACGAGCAGTACTTC.

The chain joins TRBV9 to TRBJ2-7; 7 bases map to TRBD2. This CDR3 is 15 amino acids long. Germline V gene sequence: CDR1 SGDLS, CDR2 YYNGEE. Unmatched junction bases numbered 6, after V lost 0 bases and J lost 3 bases. CDR3 residues: CASSVGAGAGYEQYF. The DNA of the CDR3 is TGTGCCAGCAGCGTAGGGGCGGGAGCGGGCTACGAGCAGTACTTC.

The V gene is TRBV9, the J gene TRBJ2-2; TRBD2 aligns across 9 bases. V shed 3 bases and J 6 bases; nucleotides not matched to a gene: 6. Germline V lookup: CDR1 SGDLS, CDR2 YYNGEE. The CDR3 contains 15 residues. The CDR3 DNA follows: TGTGCCAGCAGCGCTTCTAGCGGGACAGCCGGGGAGCTGTTTTTT. Encoded protein: CASSASSGTAGELFF.

In this sample, this clone turned up a few times. A junction end diverges from the germline sequence, so it may reflect a read error. This chain connects TRBV7-7 to TRBJ1-1, with a weak D call TRBD1 (6 bases). The CDR3 totals 14 residues. Germline CDR1 and CDR2: SSHAT and FNYEAQ (reference sequence). The CDR3 loop is CASSTDGHEGVAFF. For the CDR3, the DNA is TGTGCTAGCAGCACGGACGGGCATGAGGGGGTAGCTTTCTTT. Together with reference TRBV7-7 and TRBJ1-1, the CDR3 gives the full variable domain: GAGVSQSPRYKVTKRGQDVTLRCDPISSHATLYWYQQALGQGPEFLTYFNYEAQPDKSGLPSDRFSAERPEGSISTLTIQRTEQRDSAMYRCASSTDGHEGVAFFGQGTRLTVV.

The chain links TRBV6-1 to TRBJ2-5; no clear D gene. Germline lookup yields CDR1 MNHNS and CDR2 SASEGT. The CDR3 runs 13 residues. Trimming shortened V by 5 bases and J by 1 base, and 8 bases separated the two germline ends. The CDR3 nucleotides read TGTGCCAGCAGTACAAGACTCCAAGAGACCCAGTACTTC. Translation: CASSTRLQETQYF.

The chain combines TRBV7-9 with TRBJ2-7, with 10 bases identical to TRBD1. After removal of 8 bases from V and 6 bases from J, the junction contained 13 bases not matched to a gene. The CDR3 runs 15 residues. CDR1 SEHNR and CDR2 FQNEAQ come from the germline V gene (reference sequence). Here the CDR3 DNA reads TGTGCCAGCTCGTATAGGACAGGGGGATTGGTCGAGCAGTACTTC. Encoded protein: CASSYRTGGLVEQYF. Together with reference TRBV7-9 and TRBJ2-7, the CDR3 gives the full variable domain: DTGVSQNPRHKITKRGQNVTFRCDPISEHNRLYWYRQTLGQGPEFLTYFQNEAQLEKSRLLSDRFSAERPKGSFSTLEIQRTEQGDSAMYLCASSYRTGGLVEQYFGPGTRLTVT.

A note on this clone: At one boundary the junction diverges from the germline segment, which might be a read error. The chain combines TRBV2 with TRBJ1-3, with a possible D match to TRBD1 (5 bases). CDR1 and CDR2 from the germline V gene are SNHLY and FYNNEI. This CDR3 contains 15 residues. The CDR3 DNA sequence: TGTGCCAGCAGTGATCCAGGGCGACCTGGGAACACCATATATTTT. Residues: CASSDPGRPGNTIYF. Drawing the rest from reference TRBV2 and TRBJ1-3, the complete variable domain is EPEVTQTPSHQVTQMGQEVILRCVPISNHLYFYWYRQILGQKVEFLVSFYNNEISEKSEIFDDQFSVERPDGSNFTLKIRSTKLEDSAMYFCASSDPGRPGNTIYFGEGSWLTVV.

CDR3 region: CASSTRRASINYGYTF. CDR3 in DNA: TGTGCCAGCAGTACTAGACGGGCCTCGATTAACTATGGCTACACCTTC. The chain employs TRBV28 and TRBJ1-2; D is unresolved. V shed 5 bases and J shed 1 base, with 17 bases lying between them. The CDR3 contains 16 residues. Germline assignment: CDR1 MDHEN and CDR2 SYDVKM.

The V and J genes are TRBV6-5 and TRBJ2-7, with TRBD2 identical over 9 bases. CDR3 length equals 15 residues. Germline loops: CDR1 MNHEY, CDR2 SVGAGI. V lost 4 bases to trimming and J lost 2 bases; unmatched junction nucleotides: 6. The CDR3 DNA reads TGTGCCAGCAGTTCCAATAGCGGGAGAACCTACGAGCAGTACTTC. Encoded protein: CASSSNSGRTYEQYF.

The chain has TRBV7-9 and TRBJ2-7; D gene ambiguous. This CDR3 is built from 11 residues. The germline V gene encodes CDR1 SEHNR and CDR2 FQNEAQ (reference sequence). Trimming pared 7 bases from V and 6 bases from J, leaving 10 bases between. CDR3 bases: TGTGCCAGCACAATGCTAGGCGAGCAGTACTTC. Its translation is CASTMLGEQYF.

The chain couples TRBV11-2 to TRBJ2-7, with D perhaps matching TRBD1 (6 bases). The CDR3 consists of 14 residues. CDR1 and CDR2 (germline): SGHAT, FQNNGV. Trimming removed 2 bases at V and 5 bases at J, with 13 bases between. CDR3 DNA: TGTGCCAGCAGCTTACAGGGGCCTCCCGACGAGCAGTACTTC. Protein: CASSLQGPPDEQYF.